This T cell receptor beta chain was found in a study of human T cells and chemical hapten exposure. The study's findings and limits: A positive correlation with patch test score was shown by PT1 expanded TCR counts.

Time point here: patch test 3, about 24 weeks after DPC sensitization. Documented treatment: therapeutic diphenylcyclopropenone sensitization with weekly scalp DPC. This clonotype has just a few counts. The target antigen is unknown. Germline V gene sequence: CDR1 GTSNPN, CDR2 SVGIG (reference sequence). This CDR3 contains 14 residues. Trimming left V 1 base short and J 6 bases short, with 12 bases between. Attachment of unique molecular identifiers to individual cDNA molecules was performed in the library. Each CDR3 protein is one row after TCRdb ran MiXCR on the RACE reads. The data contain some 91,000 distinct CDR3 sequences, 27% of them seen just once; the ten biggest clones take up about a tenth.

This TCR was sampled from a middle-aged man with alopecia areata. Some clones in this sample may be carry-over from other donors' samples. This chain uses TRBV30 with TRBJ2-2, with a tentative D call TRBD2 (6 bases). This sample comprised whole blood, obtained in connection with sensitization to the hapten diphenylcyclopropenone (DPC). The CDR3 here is CAWSGASASGELFF. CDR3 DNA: TGTGCCTGGAGTGGAGCTAGCGCATCCGGGGAGCTGTTTTTT.